The 22 T cell receptor beta chains below were found in one sample sequenced in a study of blood T cell repertoires in COVID-19. The data were produced by immunoSEQ multiplex PCR, yet TCRdb's version contains in-frame clones alone and is incomplete. This table has some 320,000 clones, about 90% appearing once. The specimen was PBMCs or T cells enriched from blood (not recorded which). Receptor source: a woman aged 45-60 years who had been exposed to COVID-19.

The chain joins TRBV5-1 to TRBJ1-4, with TRBD1 matching over 9 bases. CDR1 and CDR2 (germline): SGHRS, YFSETQ. Trimming removed 0 bases from V and 1 base from J; junction bases left unmatched: 4. The CDR3 covers 17 residues. The CDR3 nucleotides read TGCGCCAGCAGCTTGGTCCGGGGACAGGGAACTAATGAAAAACTGTTTTTT. Translating it yields CASSLVRGQGTNEKLFF.

The gene calls are TRBV3-1 (or the pseudogene TRBV3-2) and TRBJ2-5; TRBD2 agrees at 10 bases. CDR3 length equals 18 residues. Germline V lookup: CDR1 LGHDT, CDR2 YNNKEL (reference sequence). J gave up 0 bases and V 1 base, and 8 bases lay outside the gene matches. The CDR3 region has the DNA TGTGCCAGCAGCCAAGTGGCTAGCGGGGGAGATTACCAAGAGACCCAGTACTTC. This translates into CASSQVASGGDYQETQYF.

The chain employs TRBV5-6 and TRBJ1-5; perhaps TRBD1 as D (6 bases). CDR1 and CDR2 (germline): SGHDT, YYEEEE. This CDR3 has 15 amino acids. The V end was cut by 3 bases, the J end by 8 bases, with 18 bases between. CDR3 sequence: CASSSGGTPDKPQHF. The CDR3 coding sequence is TGTGCCAGCAGCTCTGGTGGGACACCCGACAAGCCCCAGCATTTT. Full variable domain (outside the CDR3, taken from reference TRBV5-6 and TRBJ1-5): DAGVTQSPTHLIKTRGQQVTLRCSPKSGHDTVSWYQQALGQGPQFIFQYYEEEERQRGNFPDRFSGHQFPNYSSELNVNALLLGDSALYLCASSSGGTPDKPQHFGDGTRLSIL.

This clone is a singleton in its sample. The chain recombines TRBV2 with TRBJ1-2; 7 bases agree with TRBD1. CDR3 length equals 13 residues. In germline, CDR1 is SNHLY, CDR2 FYNNEI. V lost 6 bases to trimming and J lost 4 bases; unmatched junction nucleotides: 5. The CDR3 region has the DNA TGTGCCAGCAGGGCCGAGGGGGCCTATGGCTACACCTTC. Encoded protein: CASRAEGAYGYTF.

The genes are TRBV3-1 (or the pseudogene TRBV3-2) and TRBJ1-1, with TRBD1 as a possible D gene (6 bases). Germline V lookup: CDR1 LGHDT, CDR2 YNNKEL (reference sequence). Trimming removed 6 bases at V and 4 bases at J, with 15 bases between. The CDR3 is 14 amino acids. The CDR3 region has the DNA TGTGCCAGCAGGTTTACGGGGGGCGGCACTGAAGCTTTCTTT. This translates into CASRFTGGGTEAFF.

Regarding this clone: At the DNA level, this CDR3 is encoded by other sequences in the same sample as well. The genes are TRBV12-3 or TRBV12-4 and TRBJ2-1; no clear D. Trimming stripped 3 bases from V and 9 bases from J, with 9 bases between. The CDR3 runs 12 residues. CDR3 amino acids: CASSLSGGEQFF. For the CDR3, the DNA is TGTGCCAGCAGTTTGTCCGGCGGTGAGCAGTTCTTC.

Only one count was recorded for this clone. The chain has TRBV6-5 and TRBJ2-1, with D hard to call. This CDR3 region has 11 residues. Trimming left V 7 bases short and J 6 bases short, with 7 bases between. Germline CDR1 MNHEY, CDR2 SVGAGI. The CDR3 here is CASMRANEQFF. The DNA of the CDR3 is TGTGCCAGCATGCGAGCCAATGAGCAGTTCTTC.

This sequence joins TRBV29-1 and TRBJ1-4; TRBD1 might be the D (6 bases). V was shortened by 5 bases and J by 4 bases, with 11 bases between the two germline ends. The CDR3 has 13 residues. Per germline, CDR1 SQVTM and CDR2 ANQGSEA. CDR3 in amino acids: CSVLGGFNEKLFF. The DNA for the CDR3 is TGCAGCGTTTTAGGGGGATTTAATGAAAAACTGTTTTTT.

The chain employs TRBV7-2 and TRBJ1-4; 9 bases agree with TRBD1. From germline, CDR1 is SGHTA and CDR2 FQGNSA. The CDR3 consists of 13 residues. V lost 4 bases and J lost 7; bases outside the gene matches: 1. As DNA, the CDR3 is TGTGCCAGCAGCTCGACAGGGGGTGAAAAACTGTTTTTT. This gives the protein CASSSTGGEKLFF.

The chain links TRBV15 to TRBJ1-1; possibly TRBD1 for D (5 bases). Germline-derived CDR1 and CDR2 are LNHNV and YYDKDF (reference sequence). V was shortened by 8 bases and J by 3 bases, with 13 bases between the two germline ends. This CDR3 is built from 13 residues. CDR3 DNA sequence: TGTGCCACCCGACAGCCGTGGGACACTGAAGCTTTCTTT. Translated, it gives CATRQPWDTEAFF.

The chain joins TRBV7-8 to TRBJ1-2, with TRBD1 matching 7 bases. V was pared by 1 base and J by 3 bases, with 5 bases of the junction left unmatched. CDR1 is SGHVS and CDR2 is FQNEAQ in the germline V gene. This CDR3 is built from 15 residues. The CDR3 DNA reads as TGTGCCAGCAGCTTAGGAAGGGGGCCAGACTATGGCTACACCTTC. Protein: CASSLGRGPDYGYTF.

V is TRBV10-3 and J is TRBJ2-3; D is possibly TRBD2 (7 bases). The CDR3 runs 16 residues. The V end was cut by 0 bases, the J end by 3 bases, with 13 bases between. The germline V gene encodes CDR1 ENHRY and CDR2 SYGVKD. The CDR3 bases are TGTGCCATCAGTGAGTCGAGGGGGGGCGGGACAGATACGCAGTATTTT. It yields the protein CAISESRGGGTDTQYF.

The chain combines TRBV28 with TRBJ1-6; the D gene is possibly TRBD1 (5 bases). The CDR3 length is 15 residues. CDR1 is MDHEN, CDR2 SYDVKM, per germline. V was cut by 7 bases and J by 9 bases, with 19 bases left in between. The CDR3 DNA follows: TGTGCCAGCACCAAAACAGGAGGGACGGGTTCACCCCTCCACTTT. Its translation: CASTKTGGTGSPLHF.

The J gene is TRBJ1-1, the V gene TRBV18; the D is unclear. Deletions cut 1 base from V and 3 bases from J, with 12 bases between. Germline V CDR1 and CDR2: KGHSH, LQKENI. The CDR3 loop spans 15 amino acids. CDR3 DNA: TGTGCCAGCTCACCACAGGCGGGTCTAGACACTGAAGCTTTCTTT. This codes for CASSPQAGLDTEAFF. Looking up the rest from reference TRBV18 and TRBJ1-1 gives the full variable domain: NAGVMQNPRHLVRRRGQEARLRCSPMKGHSHVYWYRQLPEEGLKFMVYLQKENIIDESGMPKERFSAEFPKEGPSILRIQQVVRGDSAAYFCASSPQAGLDTEAFFGQGTRLTVV.

The rearrangement links TRBV28 to TRBJ1-2; 11 bases are shared with TRBD1. V was pared by 7 bases and J by 3 bases, with 13 bases of the junction left unmatched. The CDR3 is 17 residues long. Germline CDR1 and CDR2: MDHEN and SYDVKM. Here the CDR3 reads CASISGTGGMLDYGYTF. In nucleotides, the CDR3 is TGTGCCAGCATCTCCGGGACAGGGGGTATGTTGGACTATGGCTACACCTTC.

This chain uses TRBV4-1 with TRBJ2-3; TRBD1 aligns across 7 bases. J gave up 6 bases and V 1 base, and 7 bases lay outside the gene matches. CDR1 is MGHRA and CDR2 is YSYEKL in the germline V gene. The CDR3 sequence is 15 residues long. In DNA form, the CDR3 reads TGCGCCAGCAGCCAAGCCCGACAGGGACGCGATACGCAGTATTTT. Residues: CASSQARQGRDTQYF.

The chain uses TRBV2 and TRBJ1-5, with 10 bases aligning to TRBD1. Unmatched junction bases numbered 8, after V lost 6 bases and J lost 6 bases. This CDR3 contains 15 residues. Germline V CDR1 and CDR2: SNHLY, FYNNEI. DNA of the CDR3: TGTGCCAGCAGCCGGGACAGGGGTTCGGGTCAGCCCCAGCATTTT. Its translation is CASSRDRGSGQPQHF.

CDR3 DNA sequence: TGTGCCAGCAGGGGAGGCTCCTATAATTCACCCCTCCACTTT. It yields the protein CASRGGSYNSPLHF. This chain uses TRBV27 with TRBJ1-6; D is undetermined. Germline lookup yields CDR1 MNHEY and CDR2 SMNVEV (reference sequence). The CDR3 totals 14 residues. V was shortened by 6 bases and J by 0 bases, with 6 bases between the two germline ends.

The V call is TRBV3-1 (or the pseudogene TRBV3-2), the J call TRBJ2-3; TRBD2 matches 10 bases. This CDR3 has 17 amino acids. The ends lost 1 base at V and 5 bases at J; junction bases unmatched: 9. Germline V gene data show CDR1 as LGHDT and CDR2 as YNNKEL (reference sequence). Here the CDR3 DNA reads TGTGCCAGCAGCCAAGGTCAGCGGGGGGGCCTCTTAGATACGCAGTATTTT. The encoded protein is CASSQGQRGGLLDTQYF.

This chain joins TRBV6-5 and TRBJ2-7; 7 bases match TRBD1. Trimming at V came to 6 bases and at J to 9 bases, leaving 11 bases not matched to a gene. The CDR3 has 13 amino acids. Germline lookup yields CDR1 MNHEY and CDR2 SVGAGI. The chain's CDR3 is CASSQDRQGWQYF. CDR3 DNA sequence: TGTGCCAGCAGCCAAGACAGACAGGGATGGCAGTACTTC.

The rearrangement joins TRBV10-3 to TRBJ1-5; 9 nucleotides align to TRBD1. J gave up 1 base and V 0 bases, and 4 bases lay outside the gene matches. Per the germline V gene, CDR1 is ENHRY and CDR2 is SYGVKD. This CDR3 has 17 amino acids. The CDR3 sequence: CAISESPGQGSNQPQHF. DNA of the CDR3: TGTGCCATCAGTGAGTCACCGGGACAGGGAAGCAATCAGCCCCAGCATTTT.

This rearrangement joins TRBV6-4 to TRBJ2-6, with D uncertain. In germline, CDR1 is MRHNA, CDR2 SNTAGT. Trimming cost V 8 bases and J 2 bases, with 7 bases left between them. The CDR3 spans 13 residues. CDR3 in DNA: TGTGCCAGCCCCTACCCTGGGGCCAACGTCCTGACTTTC. Protein product: CASPYPGANVLTF.